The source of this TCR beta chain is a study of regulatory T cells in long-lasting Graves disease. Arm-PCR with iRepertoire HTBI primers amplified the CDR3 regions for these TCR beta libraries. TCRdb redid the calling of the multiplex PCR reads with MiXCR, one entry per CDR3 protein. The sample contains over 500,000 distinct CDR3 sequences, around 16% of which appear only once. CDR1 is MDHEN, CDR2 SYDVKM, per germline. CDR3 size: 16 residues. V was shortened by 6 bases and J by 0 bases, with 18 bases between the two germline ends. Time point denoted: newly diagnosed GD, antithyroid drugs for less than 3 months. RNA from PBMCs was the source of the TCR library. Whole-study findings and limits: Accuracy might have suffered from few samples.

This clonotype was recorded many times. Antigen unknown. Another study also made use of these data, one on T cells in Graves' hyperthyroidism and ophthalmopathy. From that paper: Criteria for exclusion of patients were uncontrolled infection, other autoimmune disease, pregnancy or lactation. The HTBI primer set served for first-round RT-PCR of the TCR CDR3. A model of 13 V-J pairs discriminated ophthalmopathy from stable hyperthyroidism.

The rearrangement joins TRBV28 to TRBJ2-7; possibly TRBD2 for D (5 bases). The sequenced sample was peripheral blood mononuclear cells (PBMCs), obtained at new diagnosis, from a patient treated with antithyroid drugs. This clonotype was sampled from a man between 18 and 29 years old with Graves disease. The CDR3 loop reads CASSPFSGSGSYEQYF. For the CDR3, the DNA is TGTGCCAGCAGCCCGTTTTCGGGGTCTGGCTCCTACGAGCAGTACTTC.